The 30 T cell receptor beta chains below come from one sample, sequenced in a study of blood T cell repertoires in COVID-19. The repertoire was sequenced with immunoSEQ multiplex PCR; TCRdb's copy has only in-frame clones and lacks some. This sample has 100,000 or so clones; less than 85% occur once, and the top ten carry 20% to 25%. Sequences were obtained from peripheral blood. These receptors were taken from a man in his sixties or seventies with active or convalescent COVID-19.

The CDR3 region has the DNA TGTGCCAGCAGCCAACTTAGCACAGATACGCAGTATTTT. Residues: CASSQLSTDTQYF. V gene TRBV3-1 (or the pseudogene TRBV3-2) combines with J gene TRBJ2-3; D not resolved. The CDR3 is 13 residues long. Germline V gene lookup returns CDR1 LGHDT and CDR2 YNNKEL (reference sequence). Trimming pared 2 bases from V and 0 bases from J, leaving 3 bases between.

The J gene is TRBJ2-1, the V gene TRBV30; TRBD2 agrees at 12 bases. CDR1 and CDR2 (germline): GTSNPN, SVGIG (reference sequence). The V gene end was trimmed by 2 bases and the J gene end by 6 bases; junction bases not matched to a gene: 5. The length of the CDR3 is 15 residues. CDR3 loop: CAWSRLAGGVNEQFF. The CDR3 DNA follows: TGTGCCTGGAGTCGGCTAGCGGGGGGGGTCAATGAGCAGTTCTTC.

This rearrangement joins TRBV27 to TRBJ1-2; no clear D. The CDR3 contains 14 residues. Germline V gene lookup returns CDR1 MNHEY and CDR2 SMNVEV (reference sequence). Trimming stripped 10 bases from V and 0 bases from J, with 15 bases between. CDR3 DNA sequence: TGTGCCACCCGGGAGGCAGGAGCTAACTATGGCTACACCTTC. The encoded protein is CATREAGANYGYTF.

This chain joins TRBV28 and TRBJ1-1; D perhaps matches TRBD1 (5 bases). V gave up 4 bases and J gave up 10 bases, with 16 bases separating them. The CDR3 sequence is 13 residues long. Germline CDR1 is MDHEN and CDR2 is SYDVKM. The CDR3 reads CASSSPTDLAAFF. Here the CDR3 DNA reads TGTGCCAGCAGTTCCCCGACAGACCTGGCAGCTTTCTTT.

J is TRBJ1-2 and V is TRBV6-6; weak D call: TRBD1 (6 bases). The V gene lost 9 bases and the J gene lost 2 bases, with 16 bases spanning the gap. Germline CDR1 reads MNHNY; CDR2 reads SVGAGI (reference sequence). The CDR3 sequence is 14 residues long. The CDR3 coding sequence is TGTGCCAGTAAGGGGGTTTATGGGAACTATGGCTACACCTTC. It specifies CASKGVYGNYGYTF.

This rearrangement joins TRBV20-1 to TRBJ1-4, with D perhaps matching TRBD1 (5 bases). V lost 3 bases and J 6 bases, leaving 11 bases between the germline ends. Germline lookup yields CDR1 DFQATT and CDR2 SNEGSKA (reference sequence). The CDR3 contains 13 residues. CDR3: CSASKGVDEKLFF. The CDR3 DNA is TGCAGTGCTAGTAAAGGGGTAGATGAAAAACTGTTTTTT.

This clone was detected only a few times. This chain joins TRBV5-1 and TRBJ1-5, with D unresolved. Per germline, CDR1 SGHRS and CDR2 YFSETQ. The length of the CDR3 is 13 residues. Trimming pared 4 bases from V and 5 bases from J, leaving 10 bases between. The CDR3 DNA sequence: TGCGCCAGCAGCCGGGATCCCGATCAGCCCCAGCATTTT. Protein: CASSRDPDQPQHF.

The V and J genes are TRBV11-2 and TRBJ1-2, with D possibly matching TRBD1 (5 bases). The V gene's germline CDR1 is SGHAT and CDR2 FQNNGV. The CDR3 is made up of 13 amino acids. Trimming pared 5 bases from V and 4 bases from J, leaving 11 bases between. DNA for the CDR3: TGTGCCAGCAGCCCTTTGGGGCCCTATGGCTACACCTTC. As protein: CASSPLGPYGYTF.

This rearrangement joins TRBV27 to TRBJ1-2, with TRBD1 identical over 7 bases. CDR3 length equals 13 residues. Germline V gives CDR1 MNHEY, CDR2 SMNVEV (reference sequence). Trimming removed 2 bases from V and 4 bases from J; junction bases left unmatched: 1. DNA of the CDR3: TGTGCCAGCAGTTTACACAGGGGCTATGGCTACACCTTC. Translating it yields CASSLHRGYGYTF.

The CDR3 is CASSYQRRETQYF. Here the CDR3 DNA reads TGTGCCAGCAGTTATCAGAGGAGGGAGACCCAGTACTTC. The chain employs TRBV6-5 and TRBJ2-5; D is perhaps TRBD2 (5 bases). The CDR3 contains 13 residues. Trimming shortened V by 3 bases and J by 5 bases, and 10 bases separated the two germline ends. Germline V gene data show CDR1 as MNHEY and CDR2 as SVGAGI.

This clone occurred a few times. This sequence joins TRBV28 and TRBJ1-5, with D possibly matching TRBD1 (5 bases). CDR3 length: 16 amino acids. Germline CDR1 is MDHEN and CDR2 is SYDVKM. V lost 6 bases to trimming and J lost 1 base, with 16 bases between them. The CDR3 DNA sequence: TGTGCCAGCAGCCGCCTTCAGGGAGGGAGCAATCAGCCCCAGCATTTT. Protein product: CASSRLQGGSNQPQHF.

The rearrangement joins TRBV14 to TRBJ2-3, with 8 bases aligning to TRBD2. This CDR3 has 17 residues. The V segment lost 3 bases and the J segment 5 bases; nucleotides outside the gene matches: 13. The germline V gene has CDR1 SGHDN and CDR2 FVKESK. The CDR3 spells CASSQRAGLGRRDTQYF. CDR3 nucleotide sequence: TGTGCCAGCAGCCAGCGGGCGGGACTAGGGCGTCGAGATACGCAGTATTTT. Together with reference TRBV14 and TRBJ2-3, the CDR3 gives the full variable domain: EAGVTQFPSHSVIEKGQTVTLRCDPISGHDNLYWYRRVMGKEIKFLLHFVKESKQDESGMPNNRFLAERTGGTYSTLKVQPAELEDSGVYFCASSQRAGLGRRDTQYFGPGTRLTVL.

V usage is TRBV14 and J usage is TRBJ2-5; 7 nucleotides align to TRBD2. CDR3 size: 15 residues. After removal of 0 bases from V and 5 bases from J, the junction contained 6 bases not matched to a gene. Germline assignment: CDR1 SGHDN and CDR2 FVKESK. The CDR3 is CASSQEAGRAETQYF. The CDR3 DNA follows: TGTGCCAGCAGCCAAGAAGCAGGGAGGGCGGAGACCCAGTACTTC.

This sequence joins TRBV10-3 and TRBJ2-2; 12 bases align to TRBD2. This CDR3 comprises 16 residues. CDR1 is ENHRY, CDR2 SYGVKD, per germline. J lost 4 bases, V lost 6 bases, and 6 bases had no gene match. The CDR3 is CAISGTSGGTTGELFF. The CDR3 DNA reads as TGTGCCATCAGCGGTACTAGCGGGGGGACCACCGGGGAGCTGTTTTTT.

The chain employs TRBV18 and TRBJ2-7; D possibly corresponds to TRBD1 (6 bases). The CDR3 runs 12 residues. The germline V gene encodes CDR1 KGHSH and CDR2 LQKENI. Trimming removed 5 bases at V and 4 bases at J, with 9 bases between. The CDR3 coding sequence is TGTGCCAGCTCATCAACAGGGTACGAGCAGTACTTC. This gives the protein CASSSTGYEQYF. The full variable domain, its missing parts supplied by reference TRBV18 and TRBJ2-7, is NAGVMQNPRHLVRRRGQEARLRCSPMKGHSHVYWYRQLPEEGLKFMVYLQKENIIDESGMPKERFSAEFPKEGPSILRIQQVVRGDSAAYFCASSSTGYEQYFGPGTRLTVT.

This clone showed up just a few times. The V call is TRBV10-3, the J call TRBJ2-2; 9 bases are a match to TRBD2. This CDR3 is 14 amino acids long. CDR1 is ENHRY, CDR2 SYGVKD, per germline. V lost 8 bases to trimming and J lost 4 bases; unmatched junction nucleotides: 5. CDR3 residues: CAIGKAGGTGELFF. The CDR3 DNA reads TGTGCCATCGGAAAAGCGGGGGGCACCGGGGAGCTGTTTTTT.

The chain links TRBV15 to TRBJ1-6; 11 bases agree with TRBD1. The germline CDR1 and CDR2 sequences are LNHNV and YYDKDF (reference sequence). This CDR3 has 17 residues. The trim removed 1 base at V and 7 bases at J, leaving 6 bases unmatched. Here the CDR3 reads CATSRGGQGARNSPLHF. In DNA form, the CDR3 reads TGTGCCACCAGCAGAGGAGGACAGGGGGCCAGAAATTCACCCCTCCACTTT.

The chain is built from TRBV4-2 and TRBJ1-1; D not certain. The CDR3 has 12 amino acids. Per the germline V gene, CDR1 is LGHNA and CDR2 is YNFKEQ. Between the trimmed V and J ends, which lost 0 bases and 8 bases, there was a span of 7 bases. CDR3 protein: CASSQDGREAFF. CDR3 DNA: TGTGCCAGCAGCCAAGATGGGAGGGAAGCTTTCTTT.

A word on this clone: A read error may produce the germline difference seen at one junction end. The gene calls are TRBV2 and TRBJ1-2; tentative D call: TRBD1 (5 bases). CDR3 size: 13 residues. CDR1 and CDR2 from the germline V gene are SNHLY and FYNNEI. CDR3 amino acids: CASREDSNYGYTF. CDR3 in DNA: TGTGCCAGCAGAGAAGACAGTAACTATGGCTACACCTTC.

The gene calls are TRBV5-1 and TRBJ2-7, with 9 bases aligning to TRBD2. V lost 0 bases and J lost 6; bases outside the gene matches: 4. The CDR3 consists of 14 residues. CDR1 and CDR2 from the germline V gene are SGHRS and YFSETQ. The DNA for the CDR3 is TGCGCCAGCAGCTTGGAAGGGACTAGCTCCGAGCAGTACTTC. This sequence encodes CASSLEGTSSEQYF.

The V and J genes are TRBV11-1 and TRBJ2-1; D unclear. Between the trimmed V and J ends, which lost 4 bases and 6 bases, there was a span of 13 bases. This CDR3 has 14 residues. Germline CDR1 is SGHAT and CDR2 is FQDESV (reference sequence). The CDR3 is CASSSPPGSNEQFF. CDR3 DNA: TGTGCCAGCAGCTCCCCTCCCGGGTCCAATGAGCAGTTCTTC.

V is TRBV28 and J is TRBJ2-7; 16 bases fit TRBD2. With 5 bases clipped from V and 7 bases from J, the junction kept 5 bases outside the gene matches. Germline CDR1 reads MDHEN; CDR2 reads SYDVKM. The CDR3 spans 15 residues. Here the CDR3 reads CASSIGTSGRGEQYF. The CDR3 coding sequence is TGTGCCAGCAGTATCGGGACTAGCGGGAGGGGTGAGCAGTACTTC. Complete variable domain (other parts from reference TRBV28 and TRBJ2-7): DVKVTQSSRYLVKRTGEKVFLECVQDMDHENMFWYRQDPGLGLRLIYFSYDVKMKEKGDIPEGYSVSREKKERFSLILESASTNQTSMYLCASSIGTSGRGEQYFGPGTRLTVT.

The genes are TRBV10-2 and TRBJ2-7; weak D call: TRBD2 (6 bases). This CDR3 comprises 13 residues. The ends were cut back, 9 bases at V and 4 bases at J, with 16 bases in the middle. Germline V gives CDR1 WSHSY, CDR2 SAAADI. The CDR3 DNA is TGCGCCAGTGGGGAGGAGATTACTTACGAGCAGTACTTC. Its protein product is CASGEEITYEQYF.

This sequence joins TRBV2 and TRBJ1-2, with 9 bases identical to TRBD1. The CDR3 has 11 amino acids. The V gene end was trimmed by 6 bases and the J gene end by 7 bases; junction bases not matched to a gene: 0. Looked up from germline, CDR1 is SNHLY and CDR2 is FYNNEI. The CDR3 loop reads CASRDRGGYTF. Written as DNA, the CDR3 is TGTGCCAGCAGGGACAGGGGTGGCTACACCTTC.

The rearrangement joins TRBV5-1 to TRBJ2-7; TRBD2 agrees at 15 bases. With 3 bases clipped from V and 6 bases from J, the junction kept 7 bases outside the gene matches. Looked up from germline, CDR1 is SGHRS and CDR2 is YFSETQ. The CDR3 has 16 amino acids. The CDR3 spells CASSSQGTSGRSEQYF. Here the CDR3 DNA reads TGCGCCAGCAGCTCACAGGGGACTAGCGGGAGGTCCGAGCAGTACTTC. The variable domain in full, with the rest retrieved from reference TRBV5-1 and TRBJ2-7, is KAGVTQTPRYLIKTRGQQVTLSCSPISGHRSVSWYQQTPGQGLQFLFEYFSETQRNKGNFPGRFSGRQFSNSRSEMNVSTLELGDSALYLCASSSQGTSGRSEQYFGPGTRLTVT.

V gene TRBV29-1 combines with J gene TRBJ2-3; TRBD1 matches at 7 bases. Germline CDR1 SQVTM, CDR2 ANQGSEA. With V trimmed by 1 base and J by 4 bases, 14 bases remained unmatched. The CDR3 covers 17 residues. CDR3: CSVEAVPTGANPDTQYF. CDR3 coding DNA: TGCAGCGTTGAAGCGGTACCCACAGGGGCGAACCCAGATACGCAGTATTTT.

The V gene is TRBV7-6, the J gene TRBJ1-1, with TRBD1 as a possible D gene (5 bases). CDR3 size: 14 residues. From germline, CDR1 is SGHVS and CDR2 FNYEAQ. V lost 3 bases and J 1 base, leaving 9 bases between the germline ends. This CDR3 is CASSFVTENTEAFF. The CDR3 nucleotides read TGTGCCAGCAGCTTCGTGACAGAGAACACTGAAGCTTTCTTT.

The chain uses TRBV9 and TRBJ2-2, with D perhaps TRBD2 (8 bases). The CDR3 spans 17 residues. CDR1 SGDLS and CDR2 YYNGEE come from the germline V gene. The ends were cut back, 4 bases at V and 5 bases at J, with 21 bases in the middle. Here the CDR3 reads CASSPRGGTALTGELFF. As DNA, the CDR3 is TGTGCCAGCAGCCCCCGGGGGGGGACAGCCTTAACCGGGGAGCTGTTTTTT.

This chain joins TRBV6-5 and TRBJ2-2, with D perhaps matching TRBD1 (6 bases). The CDR3 has 15 residues. V was cut by 6 bases and J by 6 bases, with 17 bases left in between. CDR1 is MNHEY, CDR2 SVGAGI, per germline. As DNA, the CDR3 is TGTGCCAGCAGGGGAGACAGGAAGGCATCCGGGGAGCTGTTTTTT. Translating gives CASRGDRKASGELFF.

This clone was counted between two and nine times. This rearrangement joins TRBV7-9 to TRBJ2-7; the match to TRBD1 covers 10 bases. This CDR3 comprises 15 residues. Trimming took 8 bases from V and 2 from J; bases not matched to a gene: 9. The germline V gene encodes CDR1 SEHNR and CDR2 FQNEAQ (reference sequence). CDR3 sequence reads: CASRGWGTGAYEQYF. DNA for the CDR3: TGTGCCAGCCGTGGCTGGGGGACAGGGGCCTACGAGCAGTACTTC.